This TCR beta chain came from a study of blood T cell repertoires in COVID-19. Looking at the study overall: COVID-19 samples from acute and convalescent phases originated in the United States, Italy and Spain.

Repertoires were generated with immunoSEQ multiplex PCR, while TCRdb's copy carries only in-frame clones and drops some. The sample has almost 200,000 clones; about 90% are singletons. After removal of 3 bases from V and 1 base from J, the junction contained 4 bases not matched to a gene. Germline lookup yields CDR1 MDHEN and CDR2 SYDVKM. The CDR3 length is 15 residues. This study enrolled people aged 18 to 89 from 20 to 25 US geographic areas. The chain has TRBV28 and TRBJ1-2; TRBD1 aligns across 8 bases. The material sequenced was PBMCs or T cells enriched from blood (not recorded which). This sequence originates from a woman aged 18-29 years who had recovered from COVID-19. In DNA form, the CDR3 reads TGTGCCAGCAGTTTGAGACAGGGGATTAACTATGGCTACACCTTC. As protein: CASSLRQGINYGYTF.